The rows below give T cell receptor beta chains drawn from one sample of a study of blood T cell repertoires in COVID-19. The repertoire was sequenced with immunoSEQ multiplex PCR; TCRdb's copy has only in-frame clones and lacks some. The sample yields 92,000 or so clones, 55% to 75% seen once. Sequencing was done on a sample of peripheral blood. These receptors originate from an elderly woman with acute or convalescent COVID-19. The CDR3 runs from the conserved cysteine through the conserved F or W. Each record gives: J gene, clone size, V gene, D gene, CDR3 DNA, CDR3 protein. D genes are given only for firm matches. Clone size is not always given. Where it is, it says once, few, many or a class for expanded clones.

j_gene: TRBJ2-1
abundance: NA
v_gene: TRBV24-1
d_gene: TRBD1
CDR3nt: TGTGCCACCAGTGACCCGGACAGGTTGCCCAATGAGCAGTTCTTC
CDR3aa: CATSDPDRLPNEQFF

j_gene: TRBJ2-7
abundance: NA
v_gene: TRBV7-2
d_gene: TRBD2
CDR3nt: TGTGCCAGCAGCTTAGAGACTAGCGGGACCTACGAGCAGTACTTC
CDR3aa: CASSLETSGTYEQYF

j_gene: TRBJ2-1
abundance: once
v_gene: TRBV10-1
d_gene: NA
CDR3nt: TGCGCCCCCCCCAGGGGATCGCACAATGAGCAGTTCTTC
CDR3aa: CAPPRGSHNEQFF

j_gene: TRBJ2-7
abundance: few
v_gene: TRBV14
d_gene: NA
CDR3nt: TGTGCCAGCAGCCAAGATATTCCCCGATTCGAGGACGAGCAGTACTTC
CDR3aa: CASSQDIPRFEDEQYF

j_gene: TRBJ2-1
abundance: NA
v_gene: TRBV5-6
d_gene: TRBD1
CDR3nt: TGTGCCAGCAGCGGGAGGACAGGGGCAAATGAGCAGTTCTTC
CDR3aa: CASSGRTGANEQFF

j_gene: TRBJ1-1
abundance: once
v_gene: TRBV6-5
d_gene: NA
CDR3nt: TGTGCCAGCAGTTACTCGCTCGGGGGGAACACTGAAGCTTTCTTT
CDR3aa: CASSYSLGGNTEAFF

j_gene: TRBJ1-6
abundance: NA
v_gene: TRBV2
d_gene: NA
CDR3nt: TGTGCCAGCAGTGAAAGACAGGTTTATAATTCACCCCTCCACTTT
CDR3aa: CASSERQVYNSPLHF

j_gene: TRBJ1-2
abundance: NA
v_gene: TRBV7-2
d_gene: NA
CDR3nt: TGTGCCAGCAGCCTTGGCCGGCAGGGGCCCTTCTATGGCTACACCTTC
CDR3aa: CASSLGRQGPFYGYTF

j_gene: TRBJ2-5
abundance: NA
v_gene: TRBV2
d_gene: TRBD1
CDR3nt: TGTGCCAGCAGTGATAACAGGGGAGAGACCCAGTACTTC
CDR3aa: CASSDNRGETQYF

j_gene: TRBJ1-6
abundance: NA
v_gene: TRBV6-5
d_gene: NA
CDR3nt: TGTGCCAGCACTCCCCCTCGGGGTGGTGATTCACCCCTCCACTTT
CDR3aa: CASTPPRGGDSPLHF

j_gene: TRBJ1-5
abundance: once
v_gene: TRBV6-5
d_gene: TRBD1
CDR3nt: TGTGCCAGCAGCCGGGGACAGGGCTATCAGCCCCAGCATTTT
CDR3aa: CASSRGQGYQPQHF

j_gene: TRBJ1-5
abundance: NA
v_gene: TRBV7-2
d_gene: NA
CDR3nt: TGTGCCAGCAGCTTAGCAGGCGGGCCTCAGCCCCAGCATTTT
CDR3aa: CASSLAGGPQPQHF

j_gene: TRBJ1-1
abundance: NA
v_gene: TRBV5-4
d_gene: NA
CDR3nt: TGTGCCAGCAGCCCCGGGAGGGACACTGAAGCTTTCTTT
CDR3aa: CASSPGRDTEAFF

j_gene: TRBJ2-5
abundance: NA
v_gene: TRBV7-2
d_gene: NA
CDR3nt: TGTGCCAGCAGCTTTTATGGCGGGTACCAAGAGACCCAGTACTTC
CDR3aa: CASSFYGGYQETQYF

j_gene: TRBJ1-4
abundance: NA
v_gene: TRBV6-2/TRBV6-3
d_gene: TRBD1
CDR3nt: TGTGCCAGCAGTACCTCCGGGACAGCAGAAAAACTGTTTTTT
CDR3aa: CASSTSGTAEKLFF

j_gene: TRBJ2-7
abundance: NA
v_gene: TRBV5-1
d_gene: NA
CDR3nt: TGCGCCAGCAGCCAGGGTGGGATCGAGCAGTACTTC
CDR3aa: CASSQGGIEQYF

j_gene: TRBJ1-1
abundance: NA
v_gene: TRBV5-1
d_gene: NA
CDR3nt: TGCGCCAGCAGCTCGGGGGGGGTGTTTGGTGAAGCTTTCTTT
CDR3aa: CASSSGGVFGEAFF

j_gene: TRBJ2-7
abundance: NA
v_gene: TRBV28
d_gene: TRBD1
CDR3nt: TGTGCCAGCAGCACTCCGGGACAGGGTTTATACGAGCAGTACTTC
CDR3aa: CASSTPGQGLYEQYF

j_gene: TRBJ1-1
abundance: few
v_gene: TRBV7-8
d_gene: TRBD1
CDR3nt: TGTGCCAGCAGTCAAAACAGGGGTGCTGAAGCTTTCTTT
CDR3aa: CASSQNRGAEAFF

j_gene: TRBJ2-3
abundance: NA
v_gene: TRBV18
d_gene: NA
CDR3nt: TGTGCCAGCTCACCACCGGGTCGAGACTTTCGCACAGATACGCAGTATTTT
CDR3aa: CASSPPGRDFRTDTQYF

j_gene: TRBJ2-3
abundance: NA
v_gene: TRBV19
d_gene: NA
CDR3nt: TGTGCCAGTAGTATAGTGACAGACCAGGATACGCAGTATTTT
CDR3aa: CASSIVTDQDTQYF

j_gene: TRBJ1-1
abundance: NA
v_gene: TRBV11-2
d_gene: NA
CDR3nt: TGTGCCAGCAGCCCGTTAGTAGTGACTGAAGCTTTCTTT
CDR3aa: CASSPLVVTEAFF

j_gene: TRBJ1-2
abundance: NA
v_gene: TRBV10-2
d_gene: TRBD1
CDR3nt: TGCGCCAGCAGTGTGGGGACAGGGGGCGTTGGCTACACCTTC
CDR3aa: CASSVGTGGVGYTF

j_gene: TRBJ2-2
abundance: NA
v_gene: TRBV29-1
d_gene: TRBD1
CDR3nt: TGCAGCGTGGGGACAGGGGAAACCGGGGAGCTGTTTTTT
CDR3aa: CSVGTGETGELFF

j_gene: TRBJ1-1
abundance: NA
v_gene: TRBV12-5
d_gene: NA
CDR3nt: TGTGCTAGTGTTCCGGGCGGGACTCCGAACACTGAAGCTTTCTTT
CDR3aa: CASVPGGTPNTEAFF

j_gene: TRBJ1-6
abundance: few
v_gene: TRBV14
d_gene: TRBD1
CDR3nt: TGTGCCAGCAGCCCCCTAGGGACAGGGAATTCACCCCTCCACTTT
CDR3aa: CASSPLGTGNSPLHF

j_gene: TRBJ2-7
abundance: few
v_gene: TRBV15
d_gene: NA
CDR3nt: TGTGCCACCAGCAGAGCCCAAAACTACGAGCAGTACTTC
CDR3aa: CATSRAQNYEQYF

j_gene: TRBJ2-7
abundance: few
v_gene: TRBV5-5
d_gene: TRBD2
CDR3nt: TGTGCCAGCAGCTTGGAGCTAGCGGGGTTCTACGAGCAGTACTTC
CDR3aa: CASSLELAGFYEQYF

j_gene: TRBJ1-4
abundance: NA
v_gene: TRBV24-1
d_gene: NA
CDR3nt: TGTGCCACCAGTCCCGGGGGGGGCTCTAATGAAAAACTGTTTTTT
CDR3aa: CATSPGGGSNEKLFF

j_gene: TRBJ2-5
abundance: NA
v_gene: TRBV7-2
d_gene: NA
CDR3nt: TGTGCCAGCAGCCACCCTGGGGCTGGGGAGACCCAGTACTTC
CDR3aa: CASSHPGAGETQYF

j_gene: TRBJ1-4
abundance: NA
v_gene: TRBV21-1
d_gene: NA
CDR3nt: TGTGCCAGCAGCCCTTCGGACAGACTGTTAACTAATGAAAAACTGTTTTTT
CDR3aa: CASSPSDRLLTNEKLFF

j_gene: TRBJ1-1
abundance: NA
v_gene: TRBV7-6
d_gene: NA
CDR3nt: TGTGCCAGCAGCTGGGGGGGGCAGCCAGACCTAAACACTGAAGCTTTCTTT
CDR3aa: CASSWGGQPDLNTEAFF

j_gene: TRBJ1-5
abundance: few
v_gene: TRBV15
d_gene: NA
CDR3nt: TGTGCCACCTCAATTACACTCCTCGACGGGAATCAGCCCCAGCATTTT
CDR3aa: CATSITLLDGNQPQHF

j_gene: TRBJ1-1
abundance: NA
v_gene: TRBV10-2
d_gene: NA
CDR3nt: TGCGCCAGCAGTGAGACAGGGAACACTGAAGCTTTCTTT
CDR3aa: CASSETGNTEAFF

j_gene: TRBJ1-1
abundance: few
v_gene: TRBV10-3
d_gene: NA
CDR3nt: TGTGCCATCAGTGAGTCGAGGACAAAGAACACTGAAGCTTTCTTT
CDR3aa: CAISESRTKNTEAFF

j_gene: TRBJ2-7
abundance: NA
v_gene: TRBV14
d_gene: NA
CDR3nt: TGTGCCAGCAGCCAAGACCCAGGGGAGGGGACCTACGAGCAGTACTTC
CDR3aa: CASSQDPGEGTYEQYF

j_gene: TRBJ1-2
abundance: once
v_gene: TRBV7-9
d_gene: TRBD1
CDR3nt: TGTGCCAGCAGCCAAACAGGGGGAAACTATGGCTACACCTTC
CDR3aa: CASSQTGGNYGYTF

j_gene: TRBJ1-5
abundance: few
v_gene: TRBV15
d_gene: TRBD1
CDR3nt: TGTGCCACCAGCAGCGACCGGACAGGGCAGACTCAGCCCCAGCATTTT
CDR3aa: CATSSDRTGQTQPQHF

j_gene: TRBJ1-5
abundance: NA
v_gene: TRBV29-1
d_gene: NA
CDR3nt: TGCAGCGTTGGGGGGGACAATCAGCCCCAGCATTTT
CDR3aa: CSVGGDNQPQHF

j_gene: TRBJ1-6
abundance: NA
v_gene: TRBV27
d_gene: TRBD1
CDR3nt: TGTGCCAGCAGAAGGACAGGGCTCTATAATTCACCCCTCCACTTT
CDR3aa: CASRRTGLYNSPLHF

j_gene: TRBJ1-1
abundance: NA
v_gene: TRBV6-5
d_gene: NA
CDR3nt: TGTGCCAGCAGTGACTCACGGGAGAGCACTGAAGCTTTCTTT
CDR3aa: CASSDSRESTEAFF

j_gene: TRBJ1-6
abundance: NA
v_gene: TRBV18
d_gene: TRBD1
CDR3nt: TGTGCCAGCTCCAGGGGACAGGGGGAAGATTCACCCCTCCACTTT
CDR3aa: CASSRGQGEDSPLHF

j_gene: TRBJ1-1
abundance: NA
v_gene: TRBV30
d_gene: TRBD1
CDR3nt: TGTGCCTGGAGATGGACAGGCGGTAGTGTAGCTTTCTTT
CDR3aa: CAWRWTGGSVAFF

j_gene: TRBJ2-7
abundance: NA
v_gene: TRBV30
d_gene: TRBD1
CDR3nt: TGTGCCTGGAGGGATACCACAGGGGAGGAGCAGTACTTC
CDR3aa: CAWRDTTGEEQYF

j_gene: TRBJ2-1
abundance: NA
v_gene: TRBV2
d_gene: TRBD2
CDR3nt: TGTGCCAGCAGTGCGGAGGTAGCGGGGTGGAGCAATGAGCAGTTCTTC
CDR3aa: CASSAEVAGWSNEQFF

j_gene: TRBJ1-2
abundance: once
v_gene: TRBV11-3
d_gene: NA
CDR3nt: TGTGCCAGCAGCTTGTTATCAGGGGATGGCTACACCTTC
CDR3aa: CASSLLSGDGYTF

j_gene: TRBJ1-1
abundance: NA
v_gene: TRBV29-1
d_gene: TRBD1
CDR3nt: TGCAGCGTCCTCGACAGGGGCTACACTGAAGCTTTCTTT
CDR3aa: CSVLDRGYTEAFF

j_gene: TRBJ2-1
abundance: NA
v_gene: TRBV10-3
d_gene: TRBD2
CDR3nt: TGTGCCGCCAACGCGGGGGGGCGGTACAATGAGCAGTTCTTC
CDR3aa: CAANAGGRYNEQFF

j_gene: TRBJ2-2
abundance: NA
v_gene: TRBV7-8
d_gene: NA
CDR3nt: TGTGCCAGCAGCTCAGACATAGGCTACACCGGGGAGCTGTTTTTT
CDR3aa: CASSSDIGYTGELFF

j_gene: TRBJ1-5
abundance: NA
v_gene: TRBV5-8
d_gene: TRBD1
CDR3nt: TGTGCCAGCATCCCGGACAGGGGGCGTGTCAATCAGCCCCAGCATTTT
CDR3aa: CASIPDRGRVNQPQHF

j_gene: TRBJ1-2
abundance: NA
v_gene: TRBV28
d_gene: NA
CDR3nt: TGTGCCAGCAGTTCAACACGGAGGGGCTACACCTTC
CDR3aa: CASSSTRRGYTF

j_gene: TRBJ1-3
abundance: NA
v_gene: TRBV18
d_gene: TRBD1
CDR3nt: TGTGCCAGCTCACCCGGGACAGGCTCTGGAAACACCATATATTTT
CDR3aa: CASSPGTGSGNTIYF

j_gene: TRBJ2-2
abundance: few
v_gene: TRBV9
d_gene: TRBD2
CDR3nt: TGTGCCAGCTGCGTAGTGGCGGGGGGGCCGTCATCCGGGGAGCTGTTTTTT
CDR3aa: CASCVVAGGPSSGELFF

j_gene: TRBJ1-2
abundance: NA
v_gene: TRBV30
d_gene: TRBD1
CDR3nt: TGTGCCGGCAGATGGACAGGAAACTATGGCTACACCTTC
CDR3aa: CAGRWTGNYGYTF

j_gene: TRBJ1-1
abundance: NA
v_gene: TRBV19
d_gene: TRBD1
CDR3nt: TGTGCCAGTAGCGAGGACAGGGAGGTCCCGGCGGAAGCTTTCTTT
CDR3aa: CASSEDREVPAEAFF

j_gene: TRBJ2-1
abundance: NA
v_gene: TRBV5-1
d_gene: TRBD2
CDR3nt: TGCGCCAGCAGCTTGGTGGGGGGACTATACAATGAGCAGTTCTTC
CDR3aa: CASSLVGGLYNEQFF

j_gene: TRBJ1-2
abundance: NA
v_gene: TRBV7-9
d_gene: NA
CDR3nt: TGTGCCAGCAGCTTAGACTGGAGGAGACCTAACTATGGCTACACCTTC
CDR3aa: CASSLDWRRPNYGYTF

j_gene: TRBJ1-6
abundance: NA
v_gene: TRBV5-6
d_gene: NA
CDR3nt: TGTGCCAGCAGCTTTTATGCGACGGGTAATTCACCCCTCCACTTT
CDR3aa: CASSFYATGNSPLHF